The present T cell receptor (beta chain) was sequenced within a study of cytomegalovirus exposure and HLA in healthy donors. Background on the study: It was reported in a later analysis that the same platform had been used for the 120 or so validation repertoires as for the 550 to 750 first-cohort repertoires.

TCRdb's copy holds only in-frame clones and misses some; the assay was immunoSEQ multiplex PCR. This sample has some 260,000 clones, with about 88% found just once. This clone came up once. The antigen remains unidentified. Donors were drawn from the approximately 120-subject validation cohort, separate from the 666-subject first cohort. General study findings and limits: Through in vitro validation, three CMV-associated chains were shown to be specific for CMV antigens.

Sequencing used PBMCs. The receptor was isolated from a man aged 18 to 30 in good health and CMV-seropositive.

For the CDR3, the DNA is TGTGCCAGCAGCTTAGTAGCGTCCCCCTACGAGCAGTACTTC. Its translation is CASSLVASPYEQYF. V is TRBV7-9 and J is TRBJ2-7, with a weak D call TRBD2 (5 bases). Germline CDR1 and CDR2: SEHNR and FQNEAQ (reference sequence). V was trimmed by 1 base and J by 2 bases, leaving 9 bases between them. CDR3 length equals 14 residues.